This T cell receptor (beta chain) was found in a study of cytomegalovirus exposure and HLA in healthy donors. General study findings and limits: Using a false discovery rate of 0.05, a later analysis showed that roughly 16,000 TCR beta sequences were associated with HLA alleles. Later analysis demonstrated an association between a missense DCLRE1C variant and TCR beta V- and J-gene trimming. Analyses of presence/absence relied on an assumption of roughly uniform sequencing depth across donors.

Per the germline V gene, CDR1 is SGHRS and CDR2 is YFSETQ. The ends lost 2 bases at V and 5 bases at J; junction bases unmatched: 4. The CDR3 runs 15 residues. Regarding this clone: Its specificity is not known.

With 60 Vbeta and 13 Jbeta primers, the PCR was carried out. Using immunoSEQ multiplex PCR, the repertoire was profiled, and TCRdb retains in-frame clones only, with some absent. The top ten hold over 10% of the sample, which has 150,000 to 170,000 clones, approximately 80% seen once. Material: PBMCs. This TCR was sampled from a man aged 25-45 years in good health and CMV-seropositive. This chain uses TRBV5-1 with TRBJ2-1, with TRBD2 identical over 10 bases. CDR3 region: CASSFLAGANNEQFF. CDR3 sequence (DNA): TGCGCCAGCAGCTTCCTAGCGGGAGCCAACAATGAGCAGTTCTTC.